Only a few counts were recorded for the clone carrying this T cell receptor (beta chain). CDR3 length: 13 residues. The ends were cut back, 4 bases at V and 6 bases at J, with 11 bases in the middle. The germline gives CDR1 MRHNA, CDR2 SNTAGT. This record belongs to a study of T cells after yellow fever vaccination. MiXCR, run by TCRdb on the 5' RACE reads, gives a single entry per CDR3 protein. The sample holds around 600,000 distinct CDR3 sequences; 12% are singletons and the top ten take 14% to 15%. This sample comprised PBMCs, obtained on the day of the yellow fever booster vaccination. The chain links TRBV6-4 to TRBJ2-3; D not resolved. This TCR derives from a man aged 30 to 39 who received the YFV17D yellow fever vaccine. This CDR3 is CASSVLLYDTQYF. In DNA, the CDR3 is TGTGCCAGCAGTGTTCTGTTGTATGATACGCAGTATTTT.